By its share, the clone carrying this T cell receptor (beta chain) is hyperexpanded. The antigen remains undetermined. TCRdb ran MiXCR on the reads and lists one entry per CDR3 protein. Of around 89,000 distinct CDR3 sequences in the sample, approximately 30% were seen once. This record belongs to a study of T cell repertoires in cytomegalovirus infection. Study-wide findings and caveats: Within the response measured ex vivo, HLA-C-restricted CMV-specific TCR beta clonotypes were dominant.

Germline CDR1 is LNHNV and CDR2 is YYDKDF (reference sequence). The V segment lost 0 bases and the J segment 4 bases; nucleotides outside the gene matches: 6. The CDR3 spans 15 residues. The clonotype comes from a human donor in good health (CMV status not recorded). Some clones in this sample may be carry-over from other donors' samples. The sequenced sample was CD8+ T cells from cultured PBMCs, obtained from culture after CMV antigen stimulation. The chain is built from TRBV15 and TRBJ2-7; 7 nucleotides line up with TRBD1. CDR3 protein: CATSREEGQTYEQYF. CDR3 in DNA: TGTGCCACCAGCAGAGAAGAGGGACAGACGTACGAGCAGTACTTC.